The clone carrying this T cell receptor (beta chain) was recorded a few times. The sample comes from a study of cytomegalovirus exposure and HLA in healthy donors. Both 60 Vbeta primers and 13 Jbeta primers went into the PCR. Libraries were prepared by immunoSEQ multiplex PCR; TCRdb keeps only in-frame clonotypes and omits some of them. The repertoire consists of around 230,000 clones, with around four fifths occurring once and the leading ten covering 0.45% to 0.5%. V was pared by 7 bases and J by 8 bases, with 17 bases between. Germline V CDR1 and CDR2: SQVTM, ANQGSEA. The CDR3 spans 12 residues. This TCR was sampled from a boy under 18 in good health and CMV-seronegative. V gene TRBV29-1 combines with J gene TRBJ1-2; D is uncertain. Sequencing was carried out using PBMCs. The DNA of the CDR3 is TGCAGCGCCCTCCCGGAGCCGGAGGGCTACACCTTC. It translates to CSALPEPEGYTF.